The sequence of this T cell receptor (beta chain) was determined in a study of cytotoxic CD8 clonotypes in ibrutinib-treated CLL. Across the whole study: Of the patients, roughly 10 were relapsed/refractory, about 16 treatment-naive and about 17 IGHV unmutated. Notes on the study in general: On treatment, the uncommon public clonotypes contracted or remained stable.

As regards this clone: Its antigen is unidentified.

Sequenced by immunoSEQ multiplex PCR; TCRdb stores in-frame clones only, minus some. This table holds some 140,000 clones, approximately 80% found once. Cryopreserved PBMCs provided roughly 2 micrograms of genomic DNA for the TCR beta libraries. Trimming removed 0 bases at V and 4 bases at J, with 21 bases between. This CDR3 spans 18 amino acids. From germline, CDR1 is LGHNA and CDR2 YSLEER. This receptor was obtained from a human donor with chronic lymphocytic leukemia. V usage is TRBV4-3 and J usage is TRBJ2-5; possibly TRBD2 for D (6 bases). The sequencing used PBMCs, collected after 24 months of ibrutinib treatment. CDR3 sequence (DNA): TGCGCCAGCAGCCAAGATGGGGCGGGCACTAGCCGGGGAGAGACCCAGTACTTC. Its translation: CASSQDGAGTSRGETQYF.